The rows below give T cell receptor beta chains drawn from one sample of a study of blood T cell repertoires in COVID-19. The table came from immunoSEQ multiplex PCR; TCRdb's copy has only in-frame clones and leaves some out. Here the sample spans roughly 70,000 clones, about 86% being singletons. Source material: peripheral blood. The receptors here all came from a woman aged 55-69 years with acute or convalescent COVID-19. Both conserved end residues are part of each CDR3. The D gene is left open where the match is weak. Clone size is not always given. Where it is, it says once, few, many or a class for expanded clones.

cdr3_aa,cdr3_nt,j_call,d_call,clone_size,v_call
CASSPYRAYGYTF,TGTGCCAGCAGCCCCTACAGGGCGTATGGCTACACCTTC,TRBJ1-2,-,once,TRBV6-5
CASRPSGSYEQYF,TGTGCCAGCAGACCTAGCGGCAGCTACGAGCAGTACTTC,TRBJ2-7,TRBD2,-,TRBV2
CASSVGQRGTDTQYF,TGTGCCAGCAGCGTAGGCCAGCGGGGGACAGATACGCAGTATTTT,TRBJ2-3,TRBD2,-,TRBV9
CASSSGDRTNEKLFF,TGTGCCAGCAGTTCCGGGGACAGAACTAATGAAAAACTGTTTTTT,TRBJ1-4,TRBD1,-,TRBV2
CASGQVEIPEAFF,TGTGCCAGCGGACAGGTCGAAATCCCTGAAGCTTTCTTT,TRBJ1-1,TRBD1,-,TRBV10-3
CASSLERANEKLFF,TGCGCCAGCAGCTTGGAGAGGGCTAATGAAAAACTGTTTTTT,TRBJ1-4,-,-,TRBV5-1
CASSQASGTAGGYTF,TGTGCCAGCAGCCAGGCTTCCGGGACAGCCGGGGGCTACACCTTC,TRBJ1-2,TRBD1,-,TRBV6-6
CASSRGETSASTYEQYF,TGCGCCAGCAGCCGTGGTGAGACTAGCGCGTCTACCTACGAGCAGTACTTC,TRBJ2-7,TRBD2,-,TRBV4-1
CASSSLGRGRTDTQYF,TGTGCCAGCAGCTCCTTGGGGCGGGGGCGCACAGATACGCAGTATTTT,TRBJ2-3,-,-,TRBV7-9
CASSSSGGAGEQYF,TGTGCCAGCAGCTCAAGCGGGGGGGCCGGCGAGCAGTACTTC,TRBJ2-7,TRBD2,-,TRBV5-6
CASSQVGASVYGYTF,TGTGCCAGCAGCCAAGTGGGGGCGTCGGTCTATGGCTACACCTTC,TRBJ1-2,-,-,TRBV4-2
CASSPGTQDPYGYTF,TGCGCCAGCAGCCCCGGAACTCAGGATCCCTATGGCTACACCTTC,TRBJ1-2,-,-,TRBV5-1
CASSHLPRQGDGYTF,TGTGCCAGCAGCCATCTTCCCCGACAGGGTGATGGCTACACCTTC,TRBJ1-2,TRBD1,-,TRBV3-1/TRBV3-2
CASSLQAGAGNTIYF,TGTGCCAGCAGCTTACAGGCAGGGGCTGGAAACACCATATATTTT,TRBJ1-3,-,-,TRBV7-9
CASSLAQTTEAFF,TGTGCCAGCAGCCTAGCCCAAACCACTGAAGCTTTCTTT,TRBJ1-1,-,once,TRBV14
CASSQGRGQGQPQHF,TGTGCCAGCAGCCAAGGCAGGGGGCAAGGTCAGCCCCAGCATTTT,TRBJ1-5,TRBD1,-,TRBV3-1/TRBV3-2
CASSLRDRGLGETQYF,TGTGCCAGCAGTTTGAGGGACAGGGGGCTGGGGGAGACCCAGTACTTC,TRBJ2-5,TRBD1,-,TRBV27
CASSQGGQGYEQYF,TGTGCCAGCAGCCAAGGGGGACAGGGCTACGAGCAGTACTTC,TRBJ2-7,TRBD1,-,TRBV3-1/TRBV3-2
CASRPGQGVYSPLHF,TGTGCCAGCAGACCGGGACAGGGGGTCTATTCACCCCTCCACTTT,TRBJ1-6,TRBD1,-,TRBV27
CGGGNTEAFF,TGCGGGGGAGGGAACACTGAAGCTTTCTTT,TRBJ1-1,-,-,TRBV20-1
CASSLKTSAEAFF,TGTGCCAGCAGCCTCAAGACGAGCGCTGAAGCTTTCTTT,TRBJ1-1,-,once,TRBV6-5
CASSLGGQGAIAREQYF,TGTGCCAGCAGCTTGGGGGGACAGGGGGCAATCGCGAGGGAGCAGTACTTC,TRBJ2-7,TRBD1,-,TRBV5-4
CASSANRGITGELFF,TGTGCCAGCAGCGCTAACAGGGGAATCACCGGGGAGCTGTTTTTT,TRBJ2-2,TRBD1,-,TRBV9
CASSFSGTRDNEQFF,TGCGCCAGCAGCTTTTCCGGGACTAGAGACAATGAGCAGTTCTTC,TRBJ2-1,TRBD2,-,TRBV5-1
CASSAGGTSTDTQYF,TGTGCCAGCAGTGCTGGCGGGACTAGCACAGATACGCAGTATTTT,TRBJ2-3,-,-,TRBV2
CASSEVQQGYGYTF,TGTGCCAGCAGTGAAGTGCAACAGGGCTATGGCTACACCTTC,TRBJ1-2,-,-,TRBV2
CATSDSGGTPGRIGYTF,TGTGCCACCAGTGATTCGGGGGGAACCCCAGGGCGGATCGGCTACACCTTC,TRBJ1-2,-,-,TRBV24-1
CATLPAGGTDTQYF,TGTGCCACCCTTCCCGCGGGGGGCACAGATACGCAGTATTTT,TRBJ2-3,TRBD2,-,TRBV27
CADSQIGDTQYF,TGTGCCGACTCGCAGATCGGGGATACGCAGTATTTT,TRBJ2-3,-,-,TRBV12-3/TRBV12-4
CASSPPVSTDTQYF,TGCGCCAGCAGCCCGCCAGTTAGCACAGATACGCAGTATTTT,TRBJ2-3,-,-,TRBV5-1
CASISRDSNSYEQYF,TGTGCCAGCATTTCCCGGGACAGCAACTCCTACGAGCAGTACTTC,TRBJ2-7,TRBD1,-,TRBV6-6
CASSPGQGTNYGYTF,TGTGCCAGCAGCCCAGGACAGGGAACGAACTATGGCTACACCTTC,TRBJ1-2,TRBD1,once,TRBV6-5
CASSPGTGVVETQYF,TGTGCCAGCAGTCCCGGGACAGGGGTAGTTGAGACCCAGTACTTC,TRBJ2-5,TRBD1,-,TRBV28
CASSLSGSMNTEAFF,TGCGCCAGCAGCTTGTCAGGGTCTATGAACACTGAAGCTTTCTTT,TRBJ1-1,-,-,TRBV5-1
CASSPRNTEAFF,TGTGCCAGCAGCCCTCGGAACACTGAAGCTTTCTTT,TRBJ1-1,-,-,TRBV9
CASSVQQNTEAFF,TGTGCCAGCAGCGTACAGCAGAACACTGAAGCTTTCTTT,TRBJ1-1,-,-,TRBV11-3
CAWYRVPGELFF,TGTGCCTGGTATAGAGTTCCCGGGGAGCTGTTTTTT,TRBJ2-2,-,-,TRBV30
CASSLSWGGTEAFF,TGTGCCAGCAGTTTATCCTGGGGGGGTACTGAAGCTTTCTTT,TRBJ1-1,-,-,TRBV27
CASSTPGTGYGYTF,TGCGCCAGCAGCACACCCGGGACAGGCTATGGCTACACCTTC,TRBJ1-2,TRBD1,-,TRBV5-1
CATSRAAGNQPQHF,TGTGCCACCAGCAGAGCGGCGGGCAATCAGCCCCAGCATTTT,TRBJ1-5,-,-,TRBV15
CASSMDRGTGYTF,TGTGCCAGTAGTATGGACAGGGGGACGGGCTACACCTTC,TRBJ1-2,TRBD1,few,TRBV19
CSVQTESTEAFF,TGCAGCGTGCAGACGGAGAGCACTGAAGCTTTCTTT,TRBJ1-1,-,-,TRBV29-1
CASSRRSGKATYTQYF,TGTGCCAGCAGCCGAAGATCAGGGAAAGCAACGTATACGCAGTATTTT,TRBJ2-3,-,-,TRBV3-1/TRBV3-2
CASSPREGPNSPLHF,TGTGCCAGCAGCCCGAGGGAGGGACCTAATTCACCCCTCCACTTT,TRBJ1-6,-,-,TRBV3-1/TRBV3-2
CASSLQYEQYF,TGTGCCAGCAGCCTACAGTACGAGCAGTACTTC,TRBJ2-7,-,-,TRBV7-3
CASSLGTQGTREQYF,TGTGCCAGCAGCTTAGGGACCCAGGGGACAAGGGAGCAGTACTTC,TRBJ2-7,-,few,TRBV7-8
CASTRALSGGVDTQYF,TGTGCCAGTACCAGAGCTTTGAGCGGGGGAGTAGATACGCAGTATTTT,TRBJ2-3,TRBD2,-,TRBV19
CASSVERTGGEEKLFF,TGTGCCAGCAGCGTAGAGCGAACAGGGGGGGAAGAAAAACTGTTTTTT,TRBJ1-4,TRBD1,-,TRBV9
CASSEADRAAFF,TGTGCCAGCAGTGAAGCGGACAGGGCAGCTTTCTTT,TRBJ1-1,TRBD1,-,TRBV6-1
CAWGTGNYGYTF,TGTGCCTGGGGTACAGGGAACTATGGCTACACCTTC,TRBJ1-2,-,-,TRBV30
CASSANRGGNTEAFF,TGTGCCAGCAGTGCGAACAGGGGGGGGAACACTGAAGCTTTCTTT,TRBJ1-1,TRBD1,-,TRBV6-4
CATSDHTRSSYNEQFF,TGTGCCACCAGTGATCATACACGGAGCTCCTACAATGAGCAGTTCTTC,TRBJ2-1,-,-,TRBV24-1
CASSLGQAGNTIYF,TGCGCCAGCAGCCTGGGACAGGCTGGAAACACCATATATTTT,TRBJ1-3,TRBD1,-,TRBV5-1
CASKDPGVGYEQYF,TGTGCCAGCAAGGACCCCGGGGTTGGGTACGAGCAGTACTTC,TRBJ2-7,-,-,TRBV6-4
CASSYLQGAGGYTF,TGCGCCAGCAGCTACTTACAGGGGGCAGGGGGCTACACCTTC,TRBJ1-2,TRBD1,-,TRBV5-1
CASSPRLVTDTQYF,TGTGCCAGCAGCCCAAGACTAGTTACAGATACGCAGTATTTT,TRBJ2-3,-,-,TRBV5-6
CASSSNRGNEQFF,TGTGCCAGCAGCTCTAACAGGGGGAATGAGCAGTTCTTC,TRBJ2-1,TRBD1,-,TRBV3-1/TRBV3-2
CASSPENRATGNTIYF,TGTGCCAGCTCACCCGAAAACAGGGCAACTGGAAACACCATATATTTT,TRBJ1-3,-,-,TRBV18
CASRKGQGGRVGEQFF,TGTGCCAGCAGGAAGGGGCAGGGGGGACGGGTCGGTGAGCAGTTCTTC,TRBJ2-1,-,-,TRBV6-6